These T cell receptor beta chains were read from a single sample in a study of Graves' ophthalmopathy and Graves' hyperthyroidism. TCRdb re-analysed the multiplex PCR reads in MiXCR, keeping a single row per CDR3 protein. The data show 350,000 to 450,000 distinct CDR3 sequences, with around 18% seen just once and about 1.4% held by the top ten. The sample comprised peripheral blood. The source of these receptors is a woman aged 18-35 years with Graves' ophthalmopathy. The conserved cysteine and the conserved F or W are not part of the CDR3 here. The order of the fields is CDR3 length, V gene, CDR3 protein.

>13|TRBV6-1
ASTGGVSPTGELF
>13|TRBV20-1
SARDLRGSTYEQY
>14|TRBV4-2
ASSQDASGMTGELF
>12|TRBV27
ASSLRDINSPLH
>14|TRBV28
ASSLWAPGSKETQY
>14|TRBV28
ASSLEGPGGNQPQH
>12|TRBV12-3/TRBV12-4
ASSFSGGLYEQY
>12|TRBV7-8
ASSLGGQGYGYT
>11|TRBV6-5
ASSYRSSYEQY
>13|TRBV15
AASRVGGRQETQY
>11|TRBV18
ASSPLGRPEQY
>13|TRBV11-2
ASSLIRGSNQPQH
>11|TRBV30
AWRVSGNTEAF
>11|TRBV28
ASSPGGGWGYT
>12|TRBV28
ASSLAPLDYEQY
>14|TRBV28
ASINLSRGLGYGYT
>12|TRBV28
ASSWGHGNQPQH
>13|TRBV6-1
ASSPPLNWAGELF
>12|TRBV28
ASSLEVGQETQY
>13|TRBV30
AWSVNRESSYEQY
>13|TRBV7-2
ASSFSSGSQYEQY
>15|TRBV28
ASSLISFGRAQETQY